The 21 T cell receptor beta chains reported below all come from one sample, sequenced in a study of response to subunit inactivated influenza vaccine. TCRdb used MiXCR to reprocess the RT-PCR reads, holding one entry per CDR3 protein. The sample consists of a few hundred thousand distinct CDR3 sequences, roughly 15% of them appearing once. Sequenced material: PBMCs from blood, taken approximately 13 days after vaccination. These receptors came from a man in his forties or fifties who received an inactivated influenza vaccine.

The CDR3 DNA is TGTGCCAGCAGTTACGCAGGGATTAACTATGGCTACACCTTC. Amino acid sequence: CASSYAGINYGYTF. The chain is built from TRBV6-2 or TRBV6-3 and TRBJ1-2; possibly TRBD1 for D (5 bases). Germline V gene sequence: CDR1 MNHEY, CDR2 SVGEGT. V lost 2 bases, J lost 1 base, and 8 bases lay in between. The length of the CDR3 is 14 residues.

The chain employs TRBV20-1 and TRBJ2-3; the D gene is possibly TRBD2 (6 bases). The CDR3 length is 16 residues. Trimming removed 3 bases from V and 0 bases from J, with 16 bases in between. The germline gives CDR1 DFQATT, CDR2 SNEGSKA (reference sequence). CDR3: CSASPLRGASTDTQYF. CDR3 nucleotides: TGCAGTGCTAGTCCCTTGCGGGGAGCTAGCACAGATACGCAGTATTTT.

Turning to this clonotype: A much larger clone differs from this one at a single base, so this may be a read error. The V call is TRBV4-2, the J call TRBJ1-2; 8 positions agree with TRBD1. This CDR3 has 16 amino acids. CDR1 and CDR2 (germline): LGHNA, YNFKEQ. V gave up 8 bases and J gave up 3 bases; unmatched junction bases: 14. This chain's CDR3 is CASGARFGQGDYGYTF. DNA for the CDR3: TGTGCCAGCGGCGCAAGATTTGGACAGGGAGACTATGGCTACACCTTC.

The CDR3 nucleotides read TGCGCCAGCAGCCCCGGGGGGGGTGCGGAGACCCAGTACTTC. Its translation: CASSPGGGAETQYF. This chain links TRBV4-1 with TRBJ2-5; 8 nucleotides match TRBD2. The CDR3 loop spans 14 amino acids. Looked up from germline, CDR1 is MGHRA and CDR2 is YSYEKL. V trimming: 4 bases; J trimming: 5 bases; junction bases outside the gene matches: 6.

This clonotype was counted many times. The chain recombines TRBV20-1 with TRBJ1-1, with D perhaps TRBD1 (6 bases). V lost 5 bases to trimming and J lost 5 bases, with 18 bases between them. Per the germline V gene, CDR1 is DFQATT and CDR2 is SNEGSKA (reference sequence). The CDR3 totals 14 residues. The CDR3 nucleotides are TGCAGTGCTCGCCGAGGGGGGACGTCAACTGAAGCTTTCTTT. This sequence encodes CSARRGGTSTEAFF.

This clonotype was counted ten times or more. The CDR3 sequence: CSARRQGNTEAFF. CDR3 nucleotides: TGCAGTGCTAGACGACAGGGTAACACTGAAGCTTTCTTT. The chain recombines TRBV20-1 with TRBJ1-1; 7 nucleotides line up with TRBD1. Germline-derived CDR1 and CDR2 are DFQATT and SNEGSKA (reference sequence). Trimming removed 2 bases from V and 2 bases from J; junction bases left unmatched: 2. This CDR3 has 13 amino acids.

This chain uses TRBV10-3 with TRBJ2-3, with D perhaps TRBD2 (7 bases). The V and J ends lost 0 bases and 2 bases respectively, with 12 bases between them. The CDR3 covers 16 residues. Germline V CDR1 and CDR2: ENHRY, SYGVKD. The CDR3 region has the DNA TGTGCCATCAGTGAGTCGCGGGGGCTGGTCACAGATACGCAGTATTTT. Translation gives CAISESRGLVTDTQYF.

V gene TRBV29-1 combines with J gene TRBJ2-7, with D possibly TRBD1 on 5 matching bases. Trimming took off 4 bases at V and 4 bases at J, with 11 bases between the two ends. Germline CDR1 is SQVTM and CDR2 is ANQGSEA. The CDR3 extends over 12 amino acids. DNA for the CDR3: TGCAGCGTTGGGGCAGGGCTTTACGAGCAGTACTTC. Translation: CSVGAGLYEQYF.

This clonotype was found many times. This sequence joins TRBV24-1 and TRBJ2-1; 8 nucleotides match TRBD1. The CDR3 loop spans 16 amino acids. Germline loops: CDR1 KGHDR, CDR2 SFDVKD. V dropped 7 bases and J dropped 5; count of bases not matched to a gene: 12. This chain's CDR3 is CATSSIRDRSDNEQFF. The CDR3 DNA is TGTGCCACCAGCTCAATCCGGGACAGGTCCGACAATGAGCAGTTCTTC.

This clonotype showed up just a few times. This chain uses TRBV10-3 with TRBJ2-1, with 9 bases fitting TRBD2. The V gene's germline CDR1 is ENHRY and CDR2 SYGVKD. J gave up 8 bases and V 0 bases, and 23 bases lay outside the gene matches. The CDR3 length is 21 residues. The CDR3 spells CAISESETSGNILVSWDEQFF. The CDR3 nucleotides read TGTGCCATCAGTGAGTCGGAGACTAGCGGAAATATCCTCGTGTCATGGGATGAGCAGTTCTTC.

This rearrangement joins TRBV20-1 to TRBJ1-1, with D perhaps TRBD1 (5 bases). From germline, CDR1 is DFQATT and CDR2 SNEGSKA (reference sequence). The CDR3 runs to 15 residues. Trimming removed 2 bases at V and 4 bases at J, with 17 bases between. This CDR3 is CSARPGSRDGTEAFF. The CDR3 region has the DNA TGCAGTGCTAGACCAGGGTCTCGGGATGGCACTGAAGCTTTCTTT.

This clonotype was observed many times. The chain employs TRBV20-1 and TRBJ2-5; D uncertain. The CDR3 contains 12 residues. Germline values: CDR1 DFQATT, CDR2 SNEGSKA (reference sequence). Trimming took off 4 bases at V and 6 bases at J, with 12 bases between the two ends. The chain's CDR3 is CSATQMGKTQYF. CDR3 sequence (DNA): TGCAGTGCTACCCAGATGGGGAAGACCCAGTACTTC.

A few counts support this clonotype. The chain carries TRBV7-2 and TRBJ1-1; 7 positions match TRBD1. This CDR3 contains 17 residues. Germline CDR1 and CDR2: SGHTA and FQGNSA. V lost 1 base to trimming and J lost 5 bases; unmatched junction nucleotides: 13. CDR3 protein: CASSLGWERQGGTEAFF. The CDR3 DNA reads TGTGCCAGCAGCTTAGGTTGGGAGAGACAGGGAGGAACTGAAGCTTTCTTT.

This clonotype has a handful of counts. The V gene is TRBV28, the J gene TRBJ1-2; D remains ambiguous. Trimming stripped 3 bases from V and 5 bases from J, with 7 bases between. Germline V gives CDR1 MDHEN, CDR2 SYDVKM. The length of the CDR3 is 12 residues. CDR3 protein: CASSLMGYGYTF. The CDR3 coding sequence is TGTGCCAGCAGTTTGATGGGGTATGGCTACACCTTC.

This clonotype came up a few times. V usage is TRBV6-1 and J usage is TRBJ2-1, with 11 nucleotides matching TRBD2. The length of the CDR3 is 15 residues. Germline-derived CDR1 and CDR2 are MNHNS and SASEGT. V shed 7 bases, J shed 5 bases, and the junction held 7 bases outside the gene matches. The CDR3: CASKIAGGPHNEQFF. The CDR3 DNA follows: TGTGCCAGCAAAATAGCGGGAGGGCCCCACAATGAGCAGTTCTTC.

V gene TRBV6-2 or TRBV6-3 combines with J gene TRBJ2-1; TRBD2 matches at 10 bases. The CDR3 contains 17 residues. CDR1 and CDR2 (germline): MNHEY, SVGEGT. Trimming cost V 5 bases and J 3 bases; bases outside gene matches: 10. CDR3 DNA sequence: TGTGCCAGCAGTCCCTTCGGACTAGCGGCGATCTACAATGAGCAGTTCTTC. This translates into CASSPFGLAAIYNEQFF.

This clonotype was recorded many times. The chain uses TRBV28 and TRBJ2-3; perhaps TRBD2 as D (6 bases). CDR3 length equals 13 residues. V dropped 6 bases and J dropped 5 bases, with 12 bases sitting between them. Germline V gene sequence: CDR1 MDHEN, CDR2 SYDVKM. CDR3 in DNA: TGTGCCAGCAGCTTAGCGGTTTTAGATACGCAGTATTTT. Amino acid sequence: CASSLAVLDTQYF.

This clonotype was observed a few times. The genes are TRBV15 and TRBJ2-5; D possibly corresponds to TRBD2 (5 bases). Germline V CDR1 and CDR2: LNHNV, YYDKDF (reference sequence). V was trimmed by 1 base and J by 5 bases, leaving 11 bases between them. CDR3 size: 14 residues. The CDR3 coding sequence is TGTGCCACCAGCAGAGCCGGGTCGGGGGAGACCCAGTACTTC. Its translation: CATSRAGSGETQYF.

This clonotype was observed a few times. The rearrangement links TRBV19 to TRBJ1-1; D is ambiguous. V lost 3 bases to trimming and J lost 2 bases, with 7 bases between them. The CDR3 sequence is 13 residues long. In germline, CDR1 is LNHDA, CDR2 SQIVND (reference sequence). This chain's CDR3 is CASSMSRNTEAFF. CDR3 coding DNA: TGTGCCAGTAGTATGTCCAGAAACACTGAAGCTTTCTTT.

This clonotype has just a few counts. CDR3 protein: CASSHGTSGRAGVDTQYF. The DNA for the CDR3 is TGCGCCAGCAGTCATGGGACTAGCGGGAGGGCCGGTGTGGATACGCAGTATTTT. The gene calls are TRBV5-1 and TRBJ2-3, with 16 bases matching TRBD2. This CDR3 is built from 18 residues. Germline values: CDR1 SGHRS, CDR2 YFSETQ. Unmatched junction bases numbered 12, after V lost 5 bases and J lost 6 bases. The complete variable domain, with remaining parts taken from reference TRBV5-1 and TRBJ2-3, reads KAGVTQTPRYLIKTRGQQVTLSCSPISGHRSVSWYQQTPGQGLQFLFEYFSETQRNKGNFPGRFSGRQFSNSRSEMNVSTLELGDSALYLCASSHGTSGRAGVDTQYFGPGTRLTVL.

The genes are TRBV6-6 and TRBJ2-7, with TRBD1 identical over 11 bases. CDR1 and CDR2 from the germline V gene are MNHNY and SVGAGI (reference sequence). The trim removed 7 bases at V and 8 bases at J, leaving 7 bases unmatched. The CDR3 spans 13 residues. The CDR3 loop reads CASTWTGGAQQYF. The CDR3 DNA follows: TGTGCCAGCACCTGGACAGGGGGCGCGCAGCAGTACTTC.